Reported below is one TCR beta chain. MiXCR, applied by TCRdb to the reads, yields one record per CDR3 protein. The sample includes 200,000 or so distinct CDR3 sequences, 28% of them seen just once. The J segment lost 7 bases and the V segment lost 1 base, leaving 14 bases of the junction unmatched. Germline CDR1 MGHDK, CDR2 SYGVNS. CDR3 size: 18 residues. The sample comes from a study of T cell repertoires in cytomegalovirus infection. Input material: PBMCs. The chain combines TRBV25-1 with TRBJ2-5; 11 bases fit TRBD2. The clonotype originates from a human donor in good health (CMV status not recorded). Some clones in this sample may be carry-over from other donors' samples. CDR3 region: CASSESSSGTSGLGTQYF. The CDR3 nucleotides are TGTGCCAGCAGTGAATCCTCGTCCGGGACTAGCGGACTGGGGACCCAGTACTTC.